This passage covers 14 T cell receptor beta chains from one sample sequenced in a study of identical twins. TCRdb called the 5' RACE reads again in MiXCR, with one record for every CDR3 protein. Found here are 450,000 to 600,000 distinct CDR3 sequences, approximately 20% of them singletons; the top ten hold around 0.48%. The data also belong to a second study, concerning yellow fever vaccine responses in identical twins.

The sequenced sample consisted of CD4+ T cells sorted from blood. These receptors originate from a woman aged 18-35 years in good health.

This clonotype was observed a few times. The chain recombines TRBV7-8 with TRBJ2-1; 7 positions agree with TRBD1. The CDR3 extends over 16 amino acids. Germline V gene sequence: CDR1 SGHVS, CDR2 FQNEAQ. V shed 0 bases, J shed 7 bases, and the junction held 9 bases outside the gene matches. The CDR3 here is CASSLARDSGTNEQFF. CDR3 DNA: TGTGCCAGCAGCTTAGCGAGGGACAGTGGGACGAATGAGCAGTTCTTC.

This clonotype was seen a few times. This sequence joins TRBV5-5 and TRBJ1-2; D is perhaps TRBD1 (5 bases). The V gene lost 4 bases and the J gene lost 8 bases, with 12 bases spanning the gap. CDR3 length: 12 amino acids. The germline gives CDR1 SGHKS, CDR2 YYEKEE (reference sequence). The CDR3 region has the DNA TGTGCCAGCAGCCAGGGAGTTGAGGGCTACACCTTC. Amino acid sequence: CASSQGVEGYTF.

The chain couples TRBV18 to TRBJ2-5, with D perhaps TRBD2 (6 bases). CDR1 and CDR2 (germline): KGHSH, LQKENI. V was pared by 0 bases and J by 8 bases, with 13 bases between. CDR3 length: 14 amino acids. The CDR3 sequence is CASSPPGGEDTQYF. As DNA, the CDR3 is TGTGCCAGCTCACCACCGGGGGGAGAGGATACCCAGTACTTC.

This clonotype was recorded a few times. The chain employs TRBV7-3 and TRBJ2-7; 9 bases align to TRBD2. Germline CDR1 SGHTA, CDR2 FQGTGA. There are 15 residues in the CDR3. Trimming took 2 bases from V and 4 from J; bases not matched to a gene: 6. CDR3 residues: CASSLQAGGRYEQYF. DNA of the CDR3: TGTGCCAGCAGCTTACAGGCGGGAGGGAGATACGAGCAGTACTTC.

The rearrangement links TRBV7-8 to TRBJ2-3; weak D call: TRBD1 (6 bases). The CDR3 has 15 amino acids. V lost 5 bases and J lost 2, with 14 bases in between. Germline V CDR1 and CDR2: SGHVS, FQNEAQ. The CDR3 region has the DNA TGTGCCAGCAGCCCATACCGACAGGACACAGATACGCAGTATTTT. It specifies CASSPYRQDTDTQYF. Variable domain in full (rest from reference TRBV7-8 and TRBJ2-3): GAGVSQSPRYKVAKRGQDVALRCDPISGHVSLFWYQQALGQGPEFLTYFQNEAQLDKSGLPSDRFFAERPEGSVSTLKIQRTQQEDSAVYLCASSPYRQDTDTQYFGPGTRLTVL.

As DNA, the CDR3 is TGTGCCAGCAGTGCCGGGACTAGCGGGGGGGAGACCCAGTACTTC. Translation: CASSAGTSGGETQYF. The V and J genes are TRBV2 and TRBJ2-5, with 15 bases lining up with TRBD2. V dropped 4 bases and J dropped 5; count of bases not matched to a gene: 2. Germline V gene sequence: CDR1 SNHLY, CDR2 FYNNEI. The CDR3 totals 15 residues.

The chain links TRBV5-1 to TRBJ2-1; the D gene is possibly TRBD2 (5 bases). V was clipped by 0 bases and J by 12 bases, with 13 bases between them. There are 13 residues in the CDR3. Germline values: CDR1 SGHRS, CDR2 YFSETQ. CDR3 sequence (DNA): TGCGCCAGCAGCTTGGGATACGGGGAAGGGCAGTTCTTC. Translated: CASSLGYGEGQFF. Full variable domain (outside the CDR3, taken from reference TRBV5-1 and TRBJ2-1): KAGVTQTPRYLIKTRGQQVTLSCSPISGHRSVSWYQQTPGQGLQFLFEYFSETQRNKGNFPGRFSGRQFSNSRSEMNVSTLELGDSALYLCASSLGYGEGQFFGPGTRLTVL.

V is TRBV5-1 and J is TRBJ2-7, with no clear D. Per the germline V gene, CDR1 is SGHRS and CDR2 is YFSETQ. Trimming shortened V by 2 bases and J by 6 bases, and 12 bases separated the two germline ends. This CDR3 contains 13 residues. The DNA for the CDR3 is TGCGCCAGCAGCTTAGCAGGTATATCCGAGCAGTACTTC. Residues: CASSLAGISEQYF.

This rearrangement joins TRBV28 to TRBJ2-7; possible D gene TRBD2, 5 bases. V dropped 6 bases and J dropped 2 bases, with 20 bases sitting between them. Germline CDR1 and CDR2: MDHEN and SYDVKM. The CDR3 runs to 16 residues. CDR3 loop: CASSLRAPEVPYEQYF. DNA for the CDR3: TGTGCCAGCAGCCTTCGGGCCCCGGAGGTCCCCTACGAGCAGTACTTC.

This rearrangement joins TRBV6-5 to TRBJ2-5, with D maybe TRBD1 (5 bases). Germline V CDR1 and CDR2: MNHEY, SVGAGI. The CDR3 consists of 14 residues. V dropped 2 bases and J dropped 1 base, with 8 bases sitting between them. The CDR3 region is CASSYLDSQETQYF. The CDR3 DNA follows: TGTGCCAGCAGTTACCTTGACAGCCAAGAGACCCAGTACTTC.

V is TRBV4-1 and J is TRBJ1-1; D is ambiguous. In germline, CDR1 is MGHRA, CDR2 YSYEKL. V was trimmed by 6 bases and J by 2 bases, leaving 16 bases between them. This CDR3 contains 15 residues. The CDR3 DNA sequence: TGCGCCAGCAGTGGCGTGAGTGACTTTAACACTGAAGCTTTCTTT. It is translated as CASSGVSDFNTEAFF.

This clonotype was detected only a few times. V is TRBV27 and J is TRBJ1-1, with D tentatively TRBD1 (5 bases). V was pared by 6 bases and J by 0 bases, with 23 bases between. CDR3 length: 18 amino acids. Germline CDR1 reads MNHEY; CDR2 reads SMNVEV (reference sequence). The CDR3 region is CASRTKGPRITMNTEAFF. CDR3 DNA: TGTGCCAGCAGAACTAAGGGACCGCGAATCACCATGAACACTGAAGCTTTCTTT.

This clonotype was seen at least ten times. V and J are TRBV9 and TRBJ2-1; D ambiguous. The germline gives CDR1 SGDLS, CDR2 YYNGEE. Trimming removed 0 bases from V and 4 bases from J, with 5 bases in between. CDR3 size: 13 residues. CDR3: CASSVDTYNEQFF. DNA of the CDR3: TGTGCCAGCAGCGTAGACACATACAATGAGCAGTTCTTC.

This clonotype was seen a handful of times. CDR3 sequence reads: CASVTGANVLTF. The CDR3 DNA follows: TGTGCCAGCGTAACTGGGGCCAACGTCCTGACTTTC. This chain connects TRBV7-9 to TRBJ2-6; D call uncertain. Germline values: CDR1 SEHNR, CDR2 FQNEAQ (reference sequence). Trimming stripped 8 bases from V and 2 bases from J, with 4 bases between. This CDR3 region has 12 residues.